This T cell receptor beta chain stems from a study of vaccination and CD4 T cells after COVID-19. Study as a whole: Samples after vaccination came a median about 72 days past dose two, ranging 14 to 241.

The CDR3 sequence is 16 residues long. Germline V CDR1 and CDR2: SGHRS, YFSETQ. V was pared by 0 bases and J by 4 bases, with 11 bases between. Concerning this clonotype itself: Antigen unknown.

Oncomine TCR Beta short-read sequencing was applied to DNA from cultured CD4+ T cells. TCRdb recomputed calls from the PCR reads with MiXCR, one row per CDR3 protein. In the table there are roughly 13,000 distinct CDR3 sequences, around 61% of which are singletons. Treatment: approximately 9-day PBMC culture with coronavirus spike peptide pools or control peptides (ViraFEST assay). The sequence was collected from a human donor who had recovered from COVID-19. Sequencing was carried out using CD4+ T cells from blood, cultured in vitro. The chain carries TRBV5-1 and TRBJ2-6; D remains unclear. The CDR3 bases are TGCGCCAGCAGCTTGGGCAGCCTTCGGGGGGCCAACGTCCTGACTTTC. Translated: CASSLGSLRGANVLTF.